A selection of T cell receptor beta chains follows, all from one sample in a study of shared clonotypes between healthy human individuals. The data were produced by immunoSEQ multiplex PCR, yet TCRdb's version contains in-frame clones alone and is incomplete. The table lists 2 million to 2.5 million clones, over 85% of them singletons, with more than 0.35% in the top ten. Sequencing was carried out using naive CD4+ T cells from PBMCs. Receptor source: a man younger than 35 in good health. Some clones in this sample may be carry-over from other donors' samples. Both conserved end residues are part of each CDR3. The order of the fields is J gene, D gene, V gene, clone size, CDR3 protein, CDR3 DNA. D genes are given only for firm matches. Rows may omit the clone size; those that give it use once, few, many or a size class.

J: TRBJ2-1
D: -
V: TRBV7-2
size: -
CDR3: CASSLVRGTNYNEQFF
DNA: TGTGCCAGCAGCCTAGTGCGGGGGACAAACTACAATGAGCAGTTCTTC

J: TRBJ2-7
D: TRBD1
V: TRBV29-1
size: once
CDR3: CSVEGTGGISPPSEQYF
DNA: TGCAGCGTGGAAGGGACAGGGGGCATCTCCCCCCCGTCCGAGCAGTACTTC

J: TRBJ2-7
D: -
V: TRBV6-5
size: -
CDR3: CASSYIGGTGQYF
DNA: TGTGCCAGCAGTTATATTGGAGGGACTGGGCAGTACTTC

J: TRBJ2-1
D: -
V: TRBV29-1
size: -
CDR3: CSVKGGGAAEQFF
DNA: TGCAGCGTCAAAGGGGGAGGGGCTGCTGAGCAGTTCTTC

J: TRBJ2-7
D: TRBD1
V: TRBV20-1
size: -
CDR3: CSARLWDRVNF
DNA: TGCAGTGCTAGACTCTGGGACAGGGTAAACTTC

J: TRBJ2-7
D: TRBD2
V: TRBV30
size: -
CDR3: CAWSTGLASEQYF
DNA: TGTGCCTGGAGTACAGGACTAGCCTCTGAGCAGTACTTC

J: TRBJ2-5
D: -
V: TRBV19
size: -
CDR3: CASRKSTNIRGETQYF
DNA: TGTGCCAGTAGGAAATCAACCAACATTAGGGGAGAGACCCAGTACTTC

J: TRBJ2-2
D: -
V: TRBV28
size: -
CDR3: CASRAPVGDTGELFF
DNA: TGTGCCAGCAGAGCACCGGTAGGGGACACCGGGGAGCTGTTTTTT

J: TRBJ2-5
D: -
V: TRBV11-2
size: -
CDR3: CASSYPGGQETQYF
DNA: TGTGCCAGCAGCTACCCAGGGGGGCAGGAGACCCAGTACTTC

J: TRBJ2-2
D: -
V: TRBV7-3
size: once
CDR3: CASSLGNYGTGELFF
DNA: TGTGCCAGCAGCTTAGGAAACTACGGCACCGGGGAGCTGTTTTTT

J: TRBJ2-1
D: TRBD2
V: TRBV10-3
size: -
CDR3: CAISATSGSLNEQFF
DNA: TGTGCCATCAGTGCGACTAGCGGGAGCCTCAATGAGCAGTTCTTC

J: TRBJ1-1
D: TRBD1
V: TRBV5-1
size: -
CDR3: CASSSTGTGGTEAFF
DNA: TGCGCCAGCAGCTCCACTGGGACAGGTGGCACTGAAGCTTTCTTT

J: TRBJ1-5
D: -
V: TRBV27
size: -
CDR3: CASSRRALNQPQHF
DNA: TGTGCCAGCAGTCGAAGGGCTCTCAATCAGCCCCAGCATTTT

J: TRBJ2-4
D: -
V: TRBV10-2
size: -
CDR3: CASKPTVGNIQYF
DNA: TGCGCCAGCAAGCCTACGGTCGGGAACATTCAGTACTTC

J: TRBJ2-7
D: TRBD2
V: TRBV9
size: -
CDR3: CASSPRDYLYEQYF
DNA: TGTGCCAGCAGCCCCCGGGACTACCTGTACGAGCAGTACTTC

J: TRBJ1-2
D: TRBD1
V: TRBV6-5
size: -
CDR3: CASRYPVNRGYGYTF
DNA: TGTGCCAGCAGATACCCGGTGAACAGGGGATATGGCTACACCTTC

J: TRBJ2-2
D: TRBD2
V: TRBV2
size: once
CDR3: CASSAGLAGGPGELFF
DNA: TGTGCCAGCAGTGCAGGACTAGCGGGAGGGCCCGGGGAGCTGTTTTTT

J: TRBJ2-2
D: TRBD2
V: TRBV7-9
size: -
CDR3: CASSPRTSGRQNTGELFF
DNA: TGTGCCAGCAGCCCCCGGACTAGCGGGAGGCAGAACACCGGGGAGCTGTTTTTT

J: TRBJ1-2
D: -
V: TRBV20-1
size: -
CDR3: CSARVFVGSTF
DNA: TGCAGTGCTAGAGTCTTTGTAGGAAGCACCTTC

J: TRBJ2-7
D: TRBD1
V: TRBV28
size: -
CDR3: CASSYSQGGSAYEQYF
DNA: TGTGCCAGCAGTTACTCACAGGGGGGATCTGCATACGAGCAGTACTTC

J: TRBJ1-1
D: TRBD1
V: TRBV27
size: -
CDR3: CASSLYSQGARVETEAFF
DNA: TGTGCCAGCAGTTTATATTCACAGGGGGCGCGGGTTGAAACTGAAGCTTTCTTT

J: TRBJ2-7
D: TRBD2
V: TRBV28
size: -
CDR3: CASRTSGPSYEQYF
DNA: TGTGCCAGCAGAACTAGCGGGCCATCCTACGAGCAGTACTTC

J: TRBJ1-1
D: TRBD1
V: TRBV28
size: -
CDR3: CASRRQGFNTEAFF
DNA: TGTGCCAGCAGACGACAGGGGTTTAACACTGAAGCTTTCTTT

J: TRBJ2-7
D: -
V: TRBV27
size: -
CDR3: CASSWGQSGYEQYF
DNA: TGTGCCAGCAGTTGGGGGCAAAGCGGGTACGAGCAGTACTTC

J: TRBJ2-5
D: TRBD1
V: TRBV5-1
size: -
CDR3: CASSLEGTEETQYF
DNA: TGCGCCAGCAGCTTGGAGGGGACAGAAGAGACCCAGTACTTC

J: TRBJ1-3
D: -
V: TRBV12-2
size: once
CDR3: CASRLAGTGNSGNTIYF
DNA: TGTGCAAGTCGCTTAGCGGGGACAGGGAATTCTGGAAACACCATATATTTT

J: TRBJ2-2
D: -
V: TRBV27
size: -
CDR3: CASSFLENTGELFF
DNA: -

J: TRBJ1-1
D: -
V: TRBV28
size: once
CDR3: CASTLPGTSSEAFF
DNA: TGTGCCAGCACCTTACCCGGGACATCATCCGAAGCTTTCTTT

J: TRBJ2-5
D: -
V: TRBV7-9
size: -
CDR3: CASSLIEDGKTQYF
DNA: TGTGCCAGCAGCTTGATCGAGGATGGAAAGACCCAGTACTTC

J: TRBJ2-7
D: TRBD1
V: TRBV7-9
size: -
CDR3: CASSLGQGTYEQYF
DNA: TGTGCCAGCAGCTTGGGACAGGGTACCTACGAGCAGTACTTC

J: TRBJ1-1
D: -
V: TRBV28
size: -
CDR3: CASSLPSDTTEAFF
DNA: TGTGCCAGCTCCCTCCCCTCGGACACCACTGAAGCTTTCTTT

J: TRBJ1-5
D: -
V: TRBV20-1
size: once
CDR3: CSARQDQPQHF
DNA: TGCAGTGCTAGACAGGATCAGCCCCAGCATTTT

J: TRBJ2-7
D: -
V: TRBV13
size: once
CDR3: CASSFTPDSSEQYF
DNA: TGTGCCAGCAGCTTCACACCGGACAGCTCTGAGCAGTACTTC

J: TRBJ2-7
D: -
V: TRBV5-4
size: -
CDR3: CATSKEGYEQYF
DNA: TGTGCCACCTCAAAAGAGGGTTACGAGCAGTACTTC

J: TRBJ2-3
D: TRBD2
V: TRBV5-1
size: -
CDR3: CASSTGLAGGSDTQYF
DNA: TGCGCCAGCAGCACGGGACTAGCGGGAGGGTCAGATACGCAGTATTTT

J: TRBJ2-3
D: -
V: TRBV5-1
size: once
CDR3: CASSSTGMLQDTQYF
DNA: TGCGCCAGCAGCTCTACAGGTATGCTTCAGGATACGCAGTATTTT

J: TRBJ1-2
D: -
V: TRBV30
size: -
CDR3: CASGGLATPYTF
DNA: TGTGCCTCTGGGGGTTTGGCAACCCCCTACACCTTC

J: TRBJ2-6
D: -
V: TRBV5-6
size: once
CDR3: CASSLARGGSSGANVLTF
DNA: TGTGCCAGCAGCTTGGCCCGGGGCGGGTCTTCTGGGGCCAACGTCCTGACTTTC

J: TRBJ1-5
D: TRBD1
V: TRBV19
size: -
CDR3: CASSSLGQGYQPQHF
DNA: TGTGCCAGTAGTAGCCTTGGACAGGGGTATCAGCCCCAGCATTTT

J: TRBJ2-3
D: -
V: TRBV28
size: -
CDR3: CASSLLGSSVTDTQYF
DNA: TGTGCCAGCAGTTTATTAGGGAGTTCCGTAACAGATACGCAGTATTTT

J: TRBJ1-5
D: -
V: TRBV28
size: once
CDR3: CATIAGLNQPQHF
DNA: TGTGCCACCATCGCGGGGTTGAATCAGCCCCAGCATTTT

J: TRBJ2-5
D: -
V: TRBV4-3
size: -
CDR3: CASIVGGLRLKRETQYF
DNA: TGCGCCAGCATCGTGGGGGGGCTGAGGCTAAAGAGGGAGACCCAGTACTTC

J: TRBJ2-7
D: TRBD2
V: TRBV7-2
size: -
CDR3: CASSLAAGGAEQYF
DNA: TGTGCCAGCAGCTTAGCAGCGGGAGGGGCCGAGCAGTACTTC

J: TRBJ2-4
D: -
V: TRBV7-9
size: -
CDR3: CASSLQGENIQYF
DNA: TGTGCCAGCAGCTTACAGGGTGAAAACATTCAGTACTTC

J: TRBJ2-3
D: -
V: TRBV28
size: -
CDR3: CASSLSSDTQYF
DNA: TGTGCCAGCAGTTTAAGTTCAGATACGCAGTATTTT

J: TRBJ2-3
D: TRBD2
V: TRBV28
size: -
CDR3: CASSTPSGPSTDTQYF
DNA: TGTGCCAGCAGCACCCCTAGCGGACCTAGCACAGATACGCAGTATTTT

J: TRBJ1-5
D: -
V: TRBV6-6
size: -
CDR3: CASSWRAGASNQPQHF
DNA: TGTGCCAGCAGTTGGAGGGCAGGGGCTAGCAATCAGCCCCAGCATTTT

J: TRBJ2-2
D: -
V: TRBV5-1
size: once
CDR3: CASRTGFQLFF
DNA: TGCGCCAGCCGTACGGGGTTTCAGCTGTTTTTT

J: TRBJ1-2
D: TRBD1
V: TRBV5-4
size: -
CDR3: CASSFDRANYGYTF
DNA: TGTGCCAGCAGCTTCGACAGGGCTAACTATGGCTACACCTTC

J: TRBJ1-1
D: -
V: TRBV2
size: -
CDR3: CASSVGPTGAFF
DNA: TGTGCCAGCAGTGTTGGACCAACGGGAGCTTTCTTT

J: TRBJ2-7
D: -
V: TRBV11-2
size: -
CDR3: CASSLRAGSSEQYF
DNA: TGTGCCAGCAGCTTAAGGGCGGGATCCAGCGAGCAGTACTTC